This T cell receptor (beta chain) appears in the sequencing data of a study of shared clonotypes between healthy human individuals. In the study overall: Plates per donor: three CD4 naive, three CD4 memory, two CD8 naive, one CD8 memory. Study-wide results and caveats: Sorted-subset samples were not fully sequenced, rarefaction indicated.

CD45RO-negative CD8 cells positively selected for CCR7 made up the naive population, which excluded terminally differentiated effector memory CD45RA+ cells. Healthy adults negative for HIV, lacking recent acute infections or vaccinations, served as donors. The test was conducted at deep level. TCRdb's copy holds only in-frame clones and misses some; the assay was immunoSEQ multiplex PCR. The sample carries about 2.2 million clones, 90% to 95% recorded once. Germline V lookup: CDR1 LNHDA, CDR2 SQIVND (reference sequence). Losses at the gene ends were 6 bases for V and 4 bases for J; bases not matched to a gene: 6. CDR3 length equals 13 residues. This clone was counted a single time. The antigen remains undetermined. This specimen includes other DNA sequences encoding the same CDR3.

The sequenced sample consisted of naive CD8+ T cells from PBMCs. The rearrangement joins TRBV19 to TRBJ2-7; 7 nucleotides match TRBD1. The TCR sequence derives from a man between 18 and 35 years old in good health. Some clones in this sample may be carry-over from other donors' samples. CDR3 bases: TGTGCCAGTAGAAGGACAGGTTCTTACGAGCAGTACTTC. This sequence encodes CASRRTGSYEQYF.